This TCR beta chain comes out of a study of monozygotic twins with inflammatory bowel disease. Findings of the study overall: The existence of one strong signal or clonotype linked to IBD lacked support. No repertoire similarity difference was seen between concordant and discordant twins; power was possibly limited.

CDR3 length: 13 amino acids. Germline CDR1 is SQVTM and CDR2 is ANQGSEA. As concerns this clonotype: Its antigen is currently unknown.

Nested PCRs (16 and 9 cycles, two total) were applied to TCRalpha and TCRbeta cDNA. With the 5' RACE reads reprocessed, TCRdb shows one record per CDR3 protein and no DNA. The sample has around 400,000 distinct CDR3 sequences; the top ten hold around 2.4%. Specimen: blood. The chain combines TRBV29-1 with TRBJ2-7; TCRdb indicates TRBD1, and absent DNA this call remains unverified. The receptor was derived from a human donor with ulcerative colitis or Crohn's disease, or a healthy co-twin of an affected twin (not recorded which). Here the CDR3 reads CSVEIGGGYEQYF.